This T cell receptor beta chain came from a study of T cell changes during pregnancy in multiple sclerosis. The repertoire was sequenced with immunoSEQ multiplex PCR; TCRdb's copy has only in-frame clones and lacks some. The table has 70,000 to 80,000 clones, approximately 94% seen once. V was trimmed by 1 base and J by 2 bases, leaving 12 bases between them. The CDR3 runs 15 residues. CDR1 and CDR2 (germline): SGHTA, FQGTGA. This clone is a singleton in its sample. The TCR was taken from a female donor with multiple sclerosis, enrolled in a pregnancy study. The chain couples TRBV7-3 to TRBJ2-7, with D perhaps TRBD1 (5 bases). Material: peripheral blood, obtained in the third trimester of pregnancy. CDR3 protein: CASSLRPGMAYEQYF. For the CDR3, the DNA is TGTGCCAGCAGCTTAAGGCCAGGGATGGCCTACGAGCAGTACTTC.